This T cell receptor beta chain was documented in a study of beta chain features in type 1 diabetes (dated by TCRdb to 2016 to 2018). Background on the whole study: Patients and healthy donors did not differ in mean age, gender distribution, total cell number or subset yield. Across all samples, 107,917,701 sorted cells were examined, and cell number per subset correlated strongly with RNA yield. In the study, TCRB repertoires of sorted circulating CD4+ T cell subsets from recently diagnosed type 1 diabetes patients were compared with those of matched healthy donors. Regulatory and stem cell-like memory subsets were isolated from only 8 patients and roughly 8 healthy donors, whereas naive and central memory subsets came from all 30 or so donors.

Overall study results and their limits: At VDJ recombination sites, patients with type 1 diabetes made fewer insertions and deleted more nucleotides, a pattern implying thymic rearrangement abnormalities. Naive, central memory and regulatory TCRB repertoires appeared more similar among patients than among healthy donors. Because cDNA rather than genomic DNA was sequenced, highly expressing activated cells could have been over-represented, although no difference in activation and CD3 levels was found between groups. PCR might favor shorter templates, but patient and control samples were amplified and corrected together, so any skew would affect both groups equally. A moderate but significant shortening of TCRB CDR3 length was observed in type 1 diabetes patients in all four CD4+ subsets. Because small numbers of individuals were included in the HLA sub-analyses, any influence of HLA type on TCRB rearrangement was left unresolved.

Each donor gave one peripheral blood draw, averaging about 100 mL, which was collected into heparinised tubes. A BD FACSAria II was used to sort naive, central memory, regulatory and stem cell-like memory CD4+ T cells with a panel that included CD45RO, CCR7, CD25, CD127, CD95 and CD27. A purity above 95% was achieved for all sorted populations. Right away, PBMCs were isolated by Lymphoprep density gradient centrifugation and were stained directly, with no culture step. Samples were stained and sorted in pairs, with one healthy donor and one patient per experiment, so that batch effects were minimized. This clone was seen a few times. Its antigen is still unknown. No base qualities exist here, and no much larger clone lies one base off it. The entire isolated RNA was reverse transcribed using the High Capacity cDNA Reverse Transcription Kit, and thus expressed TCRB transcripts were sequenced. Naive, central memory and regulatory T cell samples underwent deep immunoSEQ sequencing, averaging roughly 3.4 million total reads per sample. Sorted cells were lysed in RLT buffer and RNA was extracted with DNase-treated RNeasy Micro or Mini kits, depending on cell number. Each cell subset was processed separately to prevent cross-contamination, with patient and healthy donor samples processed together. TCRB sequences were amplified from cDNA with the immunoSEQ multiplex PCR, producing 87-bp fragments spanning the CDR3 region. Sequencing of the amplicons was performed on the Illumina HiSeq platform. The published analysis was carried out like this. PCR bias was computationally corrected using synthetic template baselines, reads within Hamming distance 2 were collapsed, and singletons that could not be merged were discarded. Reads were aligned against IMGT to assign V, D and J genes, CDR3 length and insertions or deletions at six rearrangement sites. Within each subset, clonotype counts were normalized to sorted cell number, after which true diversity and Gini coefficients were computed with the tcR R package. The overlap coefficient, calculated on TCRB nucleotide sequences, was used to quantify repertoire sharing. Out-of-frame TCRB sequences from naive cells were analyzed to stand in for the pre-selection repertoire. As stored in TCRdb, this immuneACCESS dataset retains in-frame rearrangements with V and J assigned. A fraction of the clones does not appear; measured against another copy, unresolved V genes explain less than half of the discrepancy, and the remainder lacks a known reason. V, J and clone size are taken as reported in that table, and D and trimming were inferred from the DNA itself. This sample lists around 500,000 clones; approximately 30% were detected once. The top ten clones comprise around 0.065% of the sample.

The V end loses 5 bases and the J end loses 4 bases, and a stretch of 9 bases separates them. There are 12 amino acids in the CDR3, from cysteine to phenylalanine inclusive. Of the read, only the CDR3 DNA is kept; its 36 bases are in frame from base 1. The germline V gene encodes CDR1 ENHRY and CDR2 SYGVKD. Recombination linked TRBV10-3 to TRBJ2-7, and the D gene may be TRBD1, 6 bases matching. Sequencing used naive CD4+ T cells from blood. This sample's cell subset or site label indicates: true naive CD4+ T cells. This clonotype was sampled from a man younger than 30 in good health. DNA sequence: TGTGCCATCAGTCGACAGGAGTACGAGCAGTACTTC. Translation gives CAISRQEYEQYF.